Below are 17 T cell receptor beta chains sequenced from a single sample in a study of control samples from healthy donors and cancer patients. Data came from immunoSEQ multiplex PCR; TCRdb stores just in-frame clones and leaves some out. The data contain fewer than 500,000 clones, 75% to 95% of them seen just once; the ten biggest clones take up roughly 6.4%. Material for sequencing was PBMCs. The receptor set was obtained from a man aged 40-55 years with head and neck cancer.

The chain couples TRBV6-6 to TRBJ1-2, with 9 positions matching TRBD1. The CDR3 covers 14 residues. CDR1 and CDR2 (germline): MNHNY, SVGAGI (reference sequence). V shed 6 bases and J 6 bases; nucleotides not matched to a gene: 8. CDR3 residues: CASREDRGVDGYTF. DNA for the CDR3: TGTGCCAGCAGGGAGGACAGGGGAGTGGATGGCTACACCTTC.

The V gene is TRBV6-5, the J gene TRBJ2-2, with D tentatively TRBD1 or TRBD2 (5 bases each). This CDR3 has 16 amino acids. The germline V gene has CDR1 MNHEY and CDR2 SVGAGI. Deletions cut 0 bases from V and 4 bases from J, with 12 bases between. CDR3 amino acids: CASSYSPPGATGELFF. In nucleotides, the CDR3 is TGTGCCAGCAGTTACTCACCCCCCGGGGCCACCGGGGAGCTGTTTTTT.

The CDR3 loop reads CASMVYNEQFF. The CDR3 nucleotides are TGTGCCAGCATGGTCTACAATGAGCAGTTCTTC. The chain carries TRBV30 and TRBJ2-1; D is unresolved. V lost 8 bases, J lost 3 bases, and 8 bases lay in between. CDR3 length equals 11 residues. Germline V CDR1 and CDR2: GTSNPN, SVGIG (reference sequence).

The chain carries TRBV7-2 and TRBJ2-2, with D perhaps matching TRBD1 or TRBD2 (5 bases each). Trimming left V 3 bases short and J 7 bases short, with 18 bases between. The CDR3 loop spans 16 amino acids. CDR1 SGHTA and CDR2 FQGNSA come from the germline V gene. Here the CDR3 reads CASSLDGTPGIGELFF. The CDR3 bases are TGTGCCAGCAGCTTGGACGGGACCCCCGGCATCGGGGAGCTGTTTTTT.

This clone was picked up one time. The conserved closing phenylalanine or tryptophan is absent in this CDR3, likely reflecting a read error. CDR3 nucleotide sequence: TGTGCCAGCAGTGAATCAGTCAGGAACACTGAAGCTTTCTCT. This translates into CASSESVRNTEAFS. J is TRBJ1-1 and V is TRBV6-1, with D uncertain. Trimming removed 2 bases at V and 1 base at J, with 8 bases between. Per the germline V gene, CDR1 is MNHNS and CDR2 is SASEGT. The length of the CDR3 is 14 residues.

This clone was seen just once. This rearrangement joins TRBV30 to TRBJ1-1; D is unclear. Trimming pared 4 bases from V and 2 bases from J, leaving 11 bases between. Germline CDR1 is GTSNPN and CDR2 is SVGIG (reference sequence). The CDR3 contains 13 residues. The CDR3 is CAWTTYSNTEAFF. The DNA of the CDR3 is TGTGCCTGGACGACATACTCCAACACTGAAGCTTTCTTT. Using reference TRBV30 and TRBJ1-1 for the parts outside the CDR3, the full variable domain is SQTIHQWPATLVQPVGSPLSLECTVEGTSNPNLYWYRQAAGRGLQLLFYSVGIGQISSEVPQNLSASRPQDRQFILSSKKLLLSDSGFYLCAWTTYSNTEAFFGQGTRLTVV.

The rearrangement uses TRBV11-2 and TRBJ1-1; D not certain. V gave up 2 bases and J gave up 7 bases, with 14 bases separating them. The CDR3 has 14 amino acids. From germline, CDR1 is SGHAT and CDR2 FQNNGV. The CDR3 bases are TGTGCCAGCAGCTTAATTGTGCAGCCAGTTGAAGCTTTCTTT. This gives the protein CASSLIVQPVEAFF.

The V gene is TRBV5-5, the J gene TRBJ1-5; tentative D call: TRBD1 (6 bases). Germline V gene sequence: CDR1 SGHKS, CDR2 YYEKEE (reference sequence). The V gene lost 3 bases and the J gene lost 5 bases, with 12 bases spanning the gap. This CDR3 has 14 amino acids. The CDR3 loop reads CASSSVPGDQPQHF. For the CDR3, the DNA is TGTGCCAGCAGCTCCGTACCAGGGGATCAGCCCCAGCATTTT.

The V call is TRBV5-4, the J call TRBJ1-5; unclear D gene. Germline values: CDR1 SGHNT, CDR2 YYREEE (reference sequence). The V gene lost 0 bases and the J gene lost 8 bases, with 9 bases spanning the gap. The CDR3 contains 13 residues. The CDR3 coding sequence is TGTGCCAGCAGCTTGGGGAGTAGGGAGCCCCAGCATTTT. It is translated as CASSLGSREPQHF.

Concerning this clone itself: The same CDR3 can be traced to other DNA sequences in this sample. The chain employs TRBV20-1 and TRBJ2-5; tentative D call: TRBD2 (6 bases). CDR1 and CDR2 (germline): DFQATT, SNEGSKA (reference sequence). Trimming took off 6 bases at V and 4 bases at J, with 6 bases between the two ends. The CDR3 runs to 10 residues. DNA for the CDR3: TGCAGTGCGGGAGGAGAGACCCAGTACTTC. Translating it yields CSAGGETQYF.

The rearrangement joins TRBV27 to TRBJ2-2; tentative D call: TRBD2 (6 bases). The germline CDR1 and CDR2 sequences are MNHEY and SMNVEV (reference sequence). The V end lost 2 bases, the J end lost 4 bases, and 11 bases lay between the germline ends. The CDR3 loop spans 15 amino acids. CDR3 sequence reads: CASSLRRGATGELFF. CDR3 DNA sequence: TGTGCCAGCAGTTTAAGGAGGGGTGCCACCGGGGAGCTGTTTTTT.

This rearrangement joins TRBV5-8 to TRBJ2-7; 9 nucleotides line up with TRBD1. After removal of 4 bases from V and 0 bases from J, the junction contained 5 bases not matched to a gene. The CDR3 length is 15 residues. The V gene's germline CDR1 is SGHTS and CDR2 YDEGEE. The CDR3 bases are TGTGCCAGCAGCCCCGGGACAGGGATCTCCTACGAGCAGTACTTC. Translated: CASSPGTGISYEQYF.

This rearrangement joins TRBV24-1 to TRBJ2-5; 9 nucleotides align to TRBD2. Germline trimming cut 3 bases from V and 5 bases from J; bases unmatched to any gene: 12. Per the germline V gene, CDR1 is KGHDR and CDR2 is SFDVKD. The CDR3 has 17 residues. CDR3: CATSDRGLASRWETQYF. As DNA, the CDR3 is TGTGCCACCAGTGATCGGGGACTAGCTAGTAGGTGGGAGACCCAGTACTTC.

CDR3 coding DNA: TGTGCCAGCAGTTCGGGACAGGGCGGCAATCAGCCCCAGCATTTT. Translating it yields CASSSGQGGNQPQHF. The rearrangement uses TRBV5-6 and TRBJ1-5; 9 nucleotides match TRBD1. The CDR3 totals 15 residues. Unmatched junction bases numbered 5, after V lost 5 bases and J lost 2 bases. CDR1 is SGHDT and CDR2 is YYEEEE in the germline V gene.

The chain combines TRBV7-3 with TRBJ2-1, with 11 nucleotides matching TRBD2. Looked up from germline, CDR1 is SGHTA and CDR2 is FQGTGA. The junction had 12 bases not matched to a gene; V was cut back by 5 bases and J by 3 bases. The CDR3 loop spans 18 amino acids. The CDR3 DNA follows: TGTGCCAGCAGCCCGACTAGCGGGAATAGAGGGGGCTACAATGAGCAGTTCTTC. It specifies CASSPTSGNRGGYNEQFF.

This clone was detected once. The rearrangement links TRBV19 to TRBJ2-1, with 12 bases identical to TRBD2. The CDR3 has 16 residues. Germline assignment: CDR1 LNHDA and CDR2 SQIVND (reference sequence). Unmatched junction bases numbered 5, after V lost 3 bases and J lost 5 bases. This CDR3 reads CASSIVGLAGNNEQFF. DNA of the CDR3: TGTGCCAGTAGTATCGTCGGACTAGCGGGGAACAATGAGCAGTTCTTC.

The CDR3 sequence: CASSGGGNLGYGYTF. Here the CDR3 DNA reads TGTGCCAGCAGTGGTGGAGGGAACCTTGGCTATGGCTACACCTTC. The chain recombines TRBV2 with TRBJ1-2; D is unclear. The CDR3 runs 15 residues. Trimming took 4 bases from V and 4 from J, leaving 16 bases between them. Per germline, CDR1 SNHLY and CDR2 FYNNEI.